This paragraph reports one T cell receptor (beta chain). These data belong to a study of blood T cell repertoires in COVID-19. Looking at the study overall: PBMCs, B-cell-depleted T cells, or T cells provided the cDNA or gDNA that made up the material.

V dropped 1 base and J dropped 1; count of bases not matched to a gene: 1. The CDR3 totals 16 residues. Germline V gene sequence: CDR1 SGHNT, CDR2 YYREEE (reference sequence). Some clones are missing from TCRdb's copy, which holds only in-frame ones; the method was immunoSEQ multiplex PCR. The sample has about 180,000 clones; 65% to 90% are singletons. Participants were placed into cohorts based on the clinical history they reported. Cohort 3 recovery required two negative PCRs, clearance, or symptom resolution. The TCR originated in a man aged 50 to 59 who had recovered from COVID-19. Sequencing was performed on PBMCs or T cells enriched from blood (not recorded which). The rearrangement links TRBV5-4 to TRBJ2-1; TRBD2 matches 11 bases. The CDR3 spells CASSLPSGGSYNEQFF. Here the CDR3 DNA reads TGTGCCAGCAGCTTGCCTAGCGGGGGGTCCTACAATGAGCAGTTCTTC.